Given below is one T cell receptor beta chain in context. This sample is part of a study of shared clonotypes between healthy human individuals. CDR1 and CDR2 from the germline V gene are SNHLY and FYNNEI. The CDR3 runs to 14 residues. With V trimmed by 5 bases and J by 3 bases, 5 bases remained unmatched. Replicate PCRs run on sorted subsets employed approximately 0.2 ug DNA, roughly 30,000 T cell genomes. Profiling relied on immunoSEQ multiplex PCR, and the TCRdb table lists in-frame clones only, not all of them. In the table there are about a million clones, around 77% of which are singletons. The chain uses TRBV2 and TRBJ2-7, with 9 bases fitting TRBD1. The sample was memory CD4+ T cells from PBMCs. Described subset: CD45RA-negative fraction. This sequence originates from a man between 18 and 35 years old in good health. Some clones in this sample may be carry-over from other donors' samples. The CDR3 bases are TGTGCCAGCAGTAGGGACAGGGCCGTCTACGAGCAGTACTTC. Its translation is CASSRDRAVYEQYF. Using reference TRBV2 and TRBJ2-7 for the parts outside the CDR3, the full variable domain is EPEVTQTPSHQVTQMGQEVILRCVPISNHLYFYWYRQILGQKVEFLVSFYNNEISEKSEIFDDQFSVERPDGSNFTLKIRSTKLEDSAMYFCASSRDRAVYEQYFGPGTRLTVT.